Listed here are 32 T cell receptor beta chains from one sample, sequenced in a study of T cell repertoires in cytomegalovirus infection. TCRdb fed the reads into MiXCR, producing one record per CDR3 protein. Of some 270,000 distinct CDR3 sequences in the sample, about 15% were seen once. Sequenced material: CD8+ T cells from PBMCs. The receptors shown here come from a human donor in good health (CMV status not recorded). Some clones in this sample may be carry-over from other donors' samples.

The V gene is TRBV6-1, the J gene TRBJ2-4, with D maybe TRBD1 (6 bases). Per the germline V gene, CDR1 is MNHNS and CDR2 is SASEGT. Between the trimmed V and J ends, which lost 3 bases and 3 bases, there was a span of 15 bases. This CDR3 has 16 amino acids. CDR3 nucleotide sequence: TGTGCCAGCAGTGACTTCAGGGGAGAGGTCAAAAACATTCAGTACTTC. This encodes CASSDFRGEVKNIQYF.

The chain links TRBV7-9 to TRBJ2-2; 9 bases line up with TRBD1. CDR1 and CDR2 (germline): SEHNR, FQNEAQ (reference sequence). V lost 4 bases and J lost 0; bases outside the gene matches: 15. The CDR3 contains 20 residues. CDR3 nucleotides: TGTGCCAGCAGCTCGCGCGCCGGGACAGGGTCCCCTTCGAACACCGGGGAGCTGTTTTTT. This encodes CASSSRAGTGSPSNTGELFF.

This CDR3 is CAISESLRSWPLHF. The CDR3 DNA sequence: TGTGCCATCAGTGAGTCCCTGAGGTCCTGGCCCCTCCACTTT. This chain links TRBV10-3 with TRBJ1-6; D is unclear. Trimming left V 0 bases short and J 13 bases short, with 13 bases between. This CDR3 contains 14 residues. Germline-derived CDR1 and CDR2 are ENHRY and SYGVKD.

V is TRBV7-6 and J is TRBJ1-1, with D possibly TRBD1 on 5 matching bases. This CDR3 has 16 amino acids. The V gene's germline CDR1 is SGHVS and CDR2 FNYEAQ. The V and J ends lost 5 bases and 1 base respectively, with 17 bases between them. In DNA form, the CDR3 reads TGTGCCAGCAGCGCCCGATCAGGGCGCCGGAACACTGAAGCTTTCTTT. Translating gives CASSARSGRRNTEAFF.

In its sample, this clonotype was seen a few times. The chain is built from TRBV29-1 and TRBJ2-1; TRBD2 matches 10 bases. Trimming cost V 4 bases and J 10 bases; bases outside gene matches: 4. The CDR3 extends over 12 amino acids. Germline V gives CDR1 SQVTM, CDR2 ANQGSEA. For the CDR3, the DNA is TGCAGCGTTGTCCCTAGCGGGGGCGAGCAGTTCTTC. It translates to CSVVPSGGEQFF.

This clonotype was counted many times. The chain combines TRBV7-9 with TRBJ2-5; TRBD2 matches 11 bases. The CDR3 contains 15 residues. Germline V gene data show CDR1 as SEHNR and CDR2 as FQNEAQ (reference sequence). Germline trimming cut 2 bases from V and 2 bases from J; bases unmatched to any gene: 1. CDR3 sequence reads: CASSLLAGGQETQYF. The CDR3 DNA reads TGTGCCAGCAGCTTACTAGCGGGGGGACAAGAGACCCAGTACTTC.

This clonotype was seen more than once but under ten times. The rearrangement joins TRBV7-9 to TRBJ1-6; D ambiguous. CDR1 is SEHNR and CDR2 is FQNEAQ in the germline V gene (reference sequence). The V end lost 0 bases, the J end lost 7 bases, and 7 bases lay between the germline ends. CDR3 size: 14 residues. CDR3 loop: CASSLAAGNSPLHF. The CDR3, as DNA: TGTGCCAGCAGCTTAGCGGCGGGGAATTCACCCCTCCACTTT.

The rearrangement uses TRBV15 and TRBJ2-5; 8 bases line up with TRBD1. The J segment lost 1 base and the V segment lost 5 bases, leaving 9 bases of the junction unmatched. Looked up from germline, CDR1 is LNHNV and CDR2 is YYDKDF (reference sequence). The CDR3 covers 16 residues. The CDR3 nucleotides read TGTGCCACCAGCCTAATGCAGGGGGCTGGCCAAGAGACCCAGTACTTC. Protein sequence: CATSLMQGAGQETQYF.

This clonotype turned up a few times. The chain combines TRBV28 with TRBJ2-3; 10 positions agree with TRBD2. The CDR3 runs 16 residues. V shed 6 bases and J 2 bases; nucleotides not matched to a gene: 8. Germline assignment: CDR1 MDHEN and CDR2 SYDVKM. The CDR3 DNA is TGTGCCAGCAGCCACTTACTAGCGGGACCCACAGATACGCAGTATTTT. It is translated as CASSHLLAGPTDTQYF. The full variable domain, with the rest looked up from reference TRBV28 and TRBJ2-3, is DVKVTQSSRYLVKRTGEKVFLECVQDMDHENMFWYRQDPGLGLRLIYFSYDVKMKEKGDIPEGYSVSREKKERFSLILESASTNQTSMYLCASSHLLAGPTDTQYFGPGTRLTVL.

The chain carries TRBV7-9 and TRBJ2-7; 7 nucleotides line up with TRBD1. The CDR3 sequence is 14 residues long. Germline-derived CDR1 and CDR2 are SEHNR and FQNEAQ (reference sequence). V lost 1 base and J lost 5; bases outside the gene matches: 5. The CDR3 DNA is TGTGCCAGCAGCTTAGGGGGACAGAACGACGAGCAGTACTTC. It codes for CASSLGGQNDEQYF. Using reference TRBV7-9 and TRBJ2-7 for the parts outside the CDR3, the full variable domain is DTGVSQNPRHKITKRGQNVTFRCDPISEHNRLYWYRQTLGQGPEFLTYFQNEAQLEKSRLLSDRFSAERPKGSFSTLEIQRTEQGDSAMYLCASSLGGQNDEQYFGPGTRLTVT.

In its sample, this clonotype was seen a few times. The chain employs TRBV2 and TRBJ2-1; possible D gene TRBD1, 5 bases. V was shortened by 5 bases and J by 6 bases, with 20 bases between the two germline ends. Germline lookup yields CDR1 SNHLY and CDR2 FYNNEI. The CDR3 runs 16 residues. CDR3 in DNA: TGTGCCAGCAGTTTGATAGCTCCTCAAGGGGCCAATGAGCAGTTCTTC. As protein: CASSLIAPQGANEQFF.

This clonotype was counted between two and nine times. The chain uses TRBV5-6 and TRBJ2-7; 7 positions match TRBD1. The J segment lost 0 bases and the V segment lost 4 bases, leaving 4 bases of the junction unmatched. Germline loops: CDR1 SGHDT, CDR2 YYEEEE. This CDR3 is built from 14 residues. CDR3 DNA sequence: TGTGCCAGCAGCGACGCAGGGGGCTCCTACGAGCAGTACTTC. This gives the protein CASSDAGGSYEQYF.

This clonotype appeared a few times. The CDR3 spells CASGLEPREGGYEQYF. The DNA of the CDR3 is TGTGCTAGTGGTTTGGAACCCAGGGAGGGAGGCTACGAGCAGTACTTC. The V gene is TRBV12-5, the J gene TRBJ2-7, with 7 bases identical to TRBD2. CDR3 size: 16 residues. Trimming removed 1 base from V and 3 bases from J; junction bases left unmatched: 9. CDR1 is LGHNT, CDR2 FRNRAP, per germline.

This chain uses TRBV29-1 with TRBJ1-2, with D perhaps TRBD1 (6 bases). The germline V gene has CDR1 SQVTM and CDR2 ANQGSEA. The CDR3 totals 13 residues. V shed 3 bases and J shed 3 bases, with 11 bases lying between them. In DNA, the CDR3 is TGCAGCGTTGACGACAGGAAAGACTATGGCTACACCTTC. The encoded protein is CSVDDRKDYGYTF.

The table lists this clonotype with a few counts. The rearrangement joins TRBV5-1 to TRBJ1-2, with D possibly matching TRBD1 (6 bases). The CDR3 is 17 amino acids. CDR1 and CDR2 (germline): SGHRS, YFSETQ. V lost 0 bases to trimming and J lost 0 bases, with 15 bases between them. CDR3 coding DNA: TGCGCCAGCAGCTTGGCGGATGGGGGCAGATCTAACTATGGCTACACCTTC. Protein sequence: CASSLADGGRSNYGYTF.

This clonotype was counted ten times or more. The J gene is TRBJ2-2, the V gene TRBV7-6; 9 bases line up with TRBD2. Trimming at V came to 5 bases and at J to 3 bases, leaving 4 bases not matched to a gene. The germline CDR1 and CDR2 sequences are SGHVS and FNYEAQ. The CDR3 is 15 residues long. CDR3 DNA sequence: TGTGCCAGCAGCCCATGGACTAGCGACACCGGGGAGCTGTTTTTT. It specifies CASSPWTSDTGELFF.

The chain has TRBV20-1 and TRBJ2-7; weak D call: TRBD2 (7 bases). The CDR3 contains 15 residues. V gave up 3 bases and J gave up 7 bases, with 22 bases separating them. Germline V gene sequence: CDR1 DFQATT, CDR2 SNEGSKA (reference sequence). In DNA form, the CDR3 reads TGCAGTGCTAGTTCTATCGGGGGGCCCTCGTGGGAGCAGTACTTC. This translates into CSASSIGGPSWEQYF.

V usage is TRBV20-1 and J usage is TRBJ2-7, with D perhaps matching TRBD1 (6 bases). The CDR3 totals 16 residues. V lost 5 bases and J lost 0, with 20 bases in between. CDR1 is DFQATT and CDR2 is SNEGSKA in the germline V gene (reference sequence). The chain's CDR3 is CSAEGSGTLSSYEQYF. The CDR3 nucleotides are TGCAGTGCTGAAGGATCCGGGACATTGAGCTCCTACGAGCAGTACTTC.

The rearrangement joins TRBV3-1 to TRBJ2-1, with unresolved D. The CDR3 covers 16 residues. Trimming took 0 bases from V and 4 from J, leaving 13 bases between them. Germline V CDR1 and CDR2: LGHDT, YNNKEL (reference sequence). The CDR3 DNA is TGTGCCAGCAGCCAAGATCAGTACAGCCTTTACAATGAGCAGTTCTTC. Its translation: CASSQDQYSLYNEQFF.

This clonotype was seen a single time. A single base separates this from a much larger clone, so it may be a read error. The rearrangement joins TRBV7-6 to TRBJ1-1; 7 positions agree with TRBD1. The CDR3 sequence is 14 residues long. Germline V lookup: CDR1 SGHVS, CDR2 FNYEAQ. CDR3 DNA: TGTGCCAGCAGACCCCCCAGGGGGAACACTGAAGCTATCTTT. It yields the protein CASRPPRGNTEAIF. The complete variable domain, with remaining parts taken from reference TRBV7-6 and TRBJ1-1, reads GAGVSQSPRYKVTKRGQDVALRCDPISGHVSLYWYRQALGQGPEFLTYFNYEAQQDKSGLPNDRFSAERPEGSISTLTIQRTEQRDSAMYRCASRPPRGNTEAIFGQGTRLTVV.

V gene TRBV9 combines with J gene TRBJ2-2; 7 bases fit TRBD1. The CDR3 extends over 16 amino acids. The germline V gene encodes CDR1 SGDLS and CDR2 YYNGEE. Losses at the gene ends were 3 bases for V and 4 bases for J; bases not matched to a gene: 9. This CDR3 reads CASSGGQTIITGELFF. CDR3 in DNA: TGTGCCAGCAGCGGGGGACAGACCATCATCACCGGGGAGCTGTTTTTT.

The chain links TRBV19 to TRBJ2-7, with D possibly being TRBD2 (5 bases). V dropped 3 bases and J dropped 2 bases, with 14 bases sitting between them. Germline assignment: CDR1 LNHDA and CDR2 SQIVND (reference sequence). CDR3 length equals 15 residues. The DNA of the CDR3 is TGTGCCAGTAGTATTTTCGGCGGGCCAACCTACGAGCAGTACTTC. It specifies CASSIFGGPTYEQYF.

This clonotype was picked up many times. The chain joins TRBV7-2 to TRBJ2-1, with TRBD1 identical over 7 bases. The CDR3 is made up of 15 amino acids. Losses at the gene ends were 5 bases for V and 7 bases for J; bases not matched to a gene: 11. The germline gives CDR1 SGHTA, CDR2 FQGNSA. The CDR3 region is CASSLYRGLGNEQFF. The CDR3 coding sequence is TGTGCCAGCAGCCTCTACAGGGGTTTGGGGAATGAGCAGTTCTTC.

This chain connects TRBV7-9 to TRBJ1-6, with a possible D match to TRBD1 (5 bases). This CDR3 region has 16 residues. CDR1 and CDR2 from the germline V gene are SEHNR and FQNEAQ (reference sequence). Trimming removed 5 bases at V and 5 bases at J, with 16 bases between. The CDR3 coding sequence is TGTGCCAGCAGCCCCCCCTTCCGGGACCATAATTCACCCCTCCACTTT. The encoded protein is CASSPPFRDHNSPLHF.

J is TRBJ2-1 and V is TRBV10-3, with D perhaps TRBD2 (5 bases). Trimming left V 6 bases short and J 12 bases short, with 12 bases between. Looked up from germline, CDR1 is ENHRY and CDR2 is SYGVKD. The CDR3 length is 11 residues. In DNA, the CDR3 is TGTGCCATCAGGGACTGGGATGCGCAGTTCTTC. Its protein product is CAIRDWDAQFF.

V is TRBV4-2 and J is TRBJ2-5, with D unresolved. This CDR3 is 12 amino acids long. Germline lookup yields CDR1 LGHNA and CDR2 YNFKEQ. V lost 0 bases to trimming and J lost 3 bases, with 2 bases between them. As DNA, the CDR3 is TGTGCCAGCAGCCAAGAAAAAGAGACCCAGTACTTC. This codes for CASSQEKETQYF.

This clonotype was counted many times. The chain couples TRBV6-1 to TRBJ2-7, with 7 bases that match TRBD1. The V and J ends lost 10 bases and 6 bases, in that order; junction bases with no gene match: 15. The CDR3 is 14 amino acids. Per germline, CDR1 MNHNS and CDR2 SASEGT. CDR3 amino acids: CATEDRVGSVEQYF. The CDR3 DNA follows: TGTGCCACCGAAGACAGGGTCGGATCGGTCGAGCAGTACTTC.

The chain links TRBV19 to TRBJ2-7; D not certain. The CDR3 sequence is 13 residues long. Per the germline V gene, CDR1 is LNHDA and CDR2 is SQIVND (reference sequence). Trimming took 7 bases from V and 6 from J, leaving 16 bases between them. The chain's CDR3 is CASTETPGFEQYF. As DNA, the CDR3 is TGTGCCAGTACAGAGACCCCAGGCTTCGAGCAGTACTTC.

V gene TRBV12-3 or TRBV12-4 combines with J gene TRBJ2-5; the D gene is possibly TRBD1 (5 bases). With 4 bases removed from V and 5 bases from J, the gap between germline ends came to 11 bases. The CDR3 length is 13 residues. The CDR3 spells CASSSLGVETQYF. The DNA of the CDR3 is TGTGCCAGCAGTTCCCTAGGGGTGGAGACCCAGTACTTC.

The V call is TRBV6-5, the J call TRBJ2-5; D not resolved. The germline V gene encodes CDR1 MNHEY and CDR2 SVGAGI. The CDR3 loop spans 18 amino acids. Trimming left V 0 bases short and J 1 base short, with 18 bases between. CDR3 bases: TGTGCCAGCAGTTACTCGATACTTGGCCCCCGAGGCCAAGAGACCCAGTACTTC. Translated, it gives CASSYSILGPRGQETQYF.

This clonotype was counted ten times or more. The chain links TRBV6-2 or TRBV6-3 to TRBJ1-5, with D perhaps TRBD1 (5 bases). This CDR3 is 15 amino acids long. Trimming pared 0 bases from V and 5 bases from J, leaving 11 bases between. CDR1 and CDR2 from the germline V gene are MNHEY and SVGEGT. The CDR3 loop is CASSYSKGEDQPQHF. CDR3 nucleotide sequence: TGTGCCAGCAGTTACTCGAAAGGGGAGGATCAGCCCCAGCATTTT.

The chain recombines TRBV5-6 with TRBJ2-7; D is ambiguous. V lost 2 bases to trimming and J lost 5 bases, with 14 bases between them. This CDR3 is built from 14 residues. CDR1 SGHDT and CDR2 YYEEEE come from the germline V gene. The CDR3 DNA is TGTGCCAGCAGCTTTTCACGTTTCACTGACGAGCAGTACTTC. Translated, it gives CASSFSRFTDEQYF.